This T cell receptor beta chain appears in the sequencing data of a study of blood T cell repertoires in COVID-19. Background on the study: The United States, Italy and Spain were the sources of the acute and convalescent COVID-19 samples.

Data came from immunoSEQ multiplex PCR; TCRdb stores just in-frame clones and leaves some out. Of tens of thousands of clones listed, roughly nine tenths were seen once; the top ten hold roughly 1.5%. The CDR3 sequence is 12 residues long. Trimming took off 6 bases at V and 0 bases at J, with 5 bases between the two ends. From germline, CDR1 is MNHEY and CDR2 SVGAGI. The TCR comes from a human donor with active COVID-19. The donor label of this sample is uncertain. This chain joins TRBV6-5 and TRBJ1-1; tentatively, D is TRBD1 (5 bases). Sequenced input: peripheral blood. CDR3 region: CASRGVNTEAFF. The CDR3 DNA follows: TGTGCCAGCAGAGGGGTGAACACTGAAGCTTTCTTT.